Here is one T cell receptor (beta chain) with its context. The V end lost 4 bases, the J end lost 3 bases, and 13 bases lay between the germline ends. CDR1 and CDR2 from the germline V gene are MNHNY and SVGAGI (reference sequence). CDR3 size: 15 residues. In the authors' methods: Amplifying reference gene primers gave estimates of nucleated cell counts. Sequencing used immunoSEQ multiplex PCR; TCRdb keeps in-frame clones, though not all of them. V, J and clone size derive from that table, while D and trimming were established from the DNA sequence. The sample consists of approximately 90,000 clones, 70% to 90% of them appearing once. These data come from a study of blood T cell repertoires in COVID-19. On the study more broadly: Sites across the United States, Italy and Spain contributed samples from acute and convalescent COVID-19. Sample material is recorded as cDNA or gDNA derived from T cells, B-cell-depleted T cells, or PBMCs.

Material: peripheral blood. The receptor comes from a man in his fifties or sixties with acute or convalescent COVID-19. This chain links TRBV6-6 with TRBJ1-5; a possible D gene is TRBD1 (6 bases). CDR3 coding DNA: TGTGCCAGCAGTTCCGGGGGGGCAGACAATCAGCCCCAGCATTTT. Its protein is CASSSGGADNQPQHF.